This passage covers 14 T cell receptor beta chains from one sample sequenced in a study of control samples from healthy donors and cancer patients. Libraries were prepared by immunoSEQ multiplex PCR; TCRdb keeps only in-frame clonotypes and omits some of them. The sample holds some 80,000 clones, 89% seen once. The sample comprised blood. These receptors all stem from a man aged 45 to 65 in good health.

This clone was picked up one time. The rearrangement joins TRBV5-6 to TRBJ1-6; D gene uncertain. Germline CDR1 reads SGHDT; CDR2 reads YYEEEE. Trimming removed 0 bases from V and 7 bases from J, with 11 bases in between. The CDR3 runs 15 residues. DNA for the CDR3: TGTGCCAGCAGCTTGGGCGGGCCCACAAATTCACCCCTCCACTTT. Translated: CASSLGGPTNSPLHF.

The chain carries TRBV24-1 and TRBJ2-5, with 8 bases lining up with TRBD2. The length of the CDR3 is 14 residues. Germline CDR1 reads KGHDR; CDR2 reads SFDVKD. J lost 4 bases, V lost 3 bases, and 3 bases had no gene match. CDR3 residues: CATSDAGLGETQYF. In nucleotides, the CDR3 is TGTGCCACCAGTGATGCGGGACTAGGAGAGACCCAGTACTTC.

V gene TRBV6-5 combines with J gene TRBJ2-7, with D possibly being TRBD2 (5 bases). The length of the CDR3 is 14 residues. V lost 5 bases and J lost 2, with 13 bases in between. Germline V lookup: CDR1 MNHEY, CDR2 SVGAGI. CDR3 DNA sequence: TGTGCCAGCAGTCCGGGGAGTTACACCTACGAGCAGTACTTC. Amino acids: CASSPGSYTYEQYF.

This clone has only a few counts. This chain connects TRBV5-4 to TRBJ2-3; 9 bases are shared with TRBD2. The CDR3 has 17 residues. CDR1 is SGHNT, CDR2 YYREEE, per germline (reference sequence). V dropped 4 bases and J dropped 3; count of bases not matched to a gene: 12. The CDR3 nucleotides read TGTGCCAGCAGCGGTCTAGCGGGGTTAGGTGGGACAGATACGCAGTATTTT. Encoded protein: CASSGLAGLGGTDTQYF.

This clone has just one count. The J gene is TRBJ2-1, the V gene TRBV5-1; no definite D call. The CDR3 spans 14 residues. Germline V lookup: CDR1 SGHRS, CDR2 YFSETQ. Trimming took 0 bases from V and 6 from J, leaving 10 bases between them. The CDR3 spells CASSLGPSSNEQFF. DNA of the CDR3: TGCGCCAGCAGCTTGGGCCCCAGTTCCAATGAGCAGTTCTTC.

This clone was picked up one time. The chain links TRBV14 to TRBJ2-7; D assignment may be TRBD1 or TRBD2 (5 bases each). V was pared by 6 bases and J by 3 bases, with 12 bases between. Germline CDR1 reads SGHDN; CDR2 reads FVKESK. CDR3 length equals 13 residues. CDR3: CASSSLGDYEQYF. CDR3 nucleotide sequence: TGTGCCAGCAGTTCCTTGGGGGACTACGAGCAGTACTTC.

On this clone itself: Its ends do not fully match the called genes, so a read error is possible. The chain is built from TRBV27 and TRBJ2-1; D is uncertain. The CDR3 is 16 residues long. Germline V gene data show CDR1 as MNHEY and CDR2 as SMNVEV (reference sequence). The CDR3 reads CAGSYSSSIPYNEQFF. CDR3 nucleotides: TGTGCCGGCAGCTACTCATCAAGTATACCGTACAATGAGCAGTTCTTC.

As DNA, the CDR3 is TGCGCCAGCAGCCAAGGGGGCGACGGCGAAAAACTGTTTTTT. As protein: CASSQGGDGEKLFF. The chain couples TRBV4-1 to TRBJ1-4, with D maybe TRBD1 (5 bases). Trimming took off 1 base at V and 8 bases at J, with 11 bases between the two ends. CDR3 length: 14 amino acids. CDR1 MGHRA and CDR2 YSYEKL come from the germline V gene.

This chain connects TRBV7-2 to TRBJ2-5; a possible D gene is TRBD1 (7 bases). CDR3 size: 15 residues. Germline CDR1 SGHTA, CDR2 FQGNSA. With 5 bases removed from V and 5 bases from J, the gap between germline ends came to 18 bases. CDR3 DNA sequence: TGTGCCAGCAGCCCCCAGGGGGGCGCGGTGGAGACCCAGTACTTC. It encodes CASSPQGGAVETQYF.

This clone was seen only once. This chain uses TRBV7-9 with TRBJ2-5, with 7 bases lining up with TRBD2. Trimming at V came to 3 bases and at J to 4 bases, leaving 5 bases not matched to a gene. The germline CDR1 and CDR2 sequences are SEHNR and FQNEAQ (reference sequence). This CDR3 contains 14 residues. The CDR3 spells CASSFRTGGETQYF. In DNA, the CDR3 is TGTGCCAGCAGCTTCCGGACGGGGGGAGAGACCCAGTACTTC.

This clone was seen a handful of times. At one boundary the junction diverges from the germline segment, which might be a read error. The J gene is TRBJ2-2, the V gene TRBV7-7; D not certain. In germline, CDR1 is SSHAT, CDR2 FNYEAQ (reference sequence). The CDR3 has 13 residues. CDR3 sequence: CASSSSSSGELFF. The CDR3 DNA is TGTGCTAGCAGCTCCAGTAGTTCCGGGGAGCTGTTTTTT.

This sequence joins TRBV27 and TRBJ1-2, with D possibly being TRBD1 (5 bases). Per germline, CDR1 MNHEY and CDR2 SMNVEV (reference sequence). The CDR3 consists of 15 residues. V was trimmed by 0 bases and J by 5 bases, leaving 13 bases between them. DNA for the CDR3: TGTGCCAGCAGTTTATCGCAAGGGGTCCTTTATGGCTACACCTTC. It is translated as CASSLSQGVLYGYTF.

The rearrangement joins TRBV30 to TRBJ1-2; no clear D gene. Trimming took 7 bases from V and 11 from J, leaving 20 bases between them. CDR3 length: 12 residues. Germline loops: CDR1 GTSNPN, CDR2 SVGIG (reference sequence). Written as DNA, the CDR3 is TGTGCCTACCGAGGCGAGCGGCATCTTTACACCTTC. Translated: CAYRGERHLYTF.

The chain recombines TRBV7-3 with TRBJ1-1; D might be TRBD1 (5 bases). This CDR3 contains 18 residues. CDR1 SGHTA and CDR2 FQGTGA come from the germline V gene. Trimming took off 0 bases at V and 1 base at J, with 18 bases between the two ends. CDR3 nucleotide sequence: TGTGCCAGCAGCTTAACGTACCCCCCGGGGGAGGGGAACACTGAAGCTTTCTTT. This gives the protein CASSLTYPPGEGNTEAFF.